The entry that follows covers one T cell receptor beta chain sequence. The Seattle site enrolled patients during active infection and followed them longitudinally. V shed 1 base, J shed 6 bases, and the junction held 7 bases outside the gene matches. This CDR3 region has 15 residues. Germline CDR1 GTSNPN, CDR2 SVGIG (reference sequence). As processed by the authors: The authors estimated nucleated cell counts from reference gene primer amplification. Method: immunoSEQ multiplex PCR; TCRdb's copy keeps in-frame clones and lacks some. V and J calls and clone size are copied from that table; D and trimming were computed from the DNA. The data hold about 200,000 clones, with 85% observed a single time. The data were taken from a study of blood T cell repertoires in COVID-19. Overall study context: The origin of the acute and convalescent COVID-19 samples was the United States, Italy and Spain. T cells, B-cell-depleted T cells, or PBMCs provided the cDNA or gDNA that served as material.

Sequencing was carried out using peripheral blood. The chain uses TRBV30 and TRBJ2-4; 9 positions agree with TRBD1. The TCR comes from a man in his sixties with COVID-19, enrolled during active disease. This chain's CDR3 is CAWSAFGTGINIQYF. The CDR3 coding sequence is TGTGCCTGGAGTGCTTTCGGGACAGGGATAAACATTCAGTACTTC.